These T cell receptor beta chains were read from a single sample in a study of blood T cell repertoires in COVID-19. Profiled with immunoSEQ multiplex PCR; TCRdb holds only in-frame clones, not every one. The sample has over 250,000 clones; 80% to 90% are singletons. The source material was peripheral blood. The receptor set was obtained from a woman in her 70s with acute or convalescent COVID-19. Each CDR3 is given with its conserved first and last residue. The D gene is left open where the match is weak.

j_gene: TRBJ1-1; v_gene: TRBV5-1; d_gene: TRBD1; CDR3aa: CASSWGGTAGNTEAFF
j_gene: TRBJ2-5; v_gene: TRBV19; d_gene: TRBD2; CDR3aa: CASSSGGRKTQYF
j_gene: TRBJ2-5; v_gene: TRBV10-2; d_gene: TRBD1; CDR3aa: CASKLIGQATETQYF
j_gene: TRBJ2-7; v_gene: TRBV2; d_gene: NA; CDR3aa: CASGESPYEQYF
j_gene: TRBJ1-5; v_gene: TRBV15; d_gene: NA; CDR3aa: CATSPQGGGTNQPQHF
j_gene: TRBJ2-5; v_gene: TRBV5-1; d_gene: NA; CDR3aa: CASSSVSGTQETQYF
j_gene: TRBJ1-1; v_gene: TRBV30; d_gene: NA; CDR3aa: CAWGQFNTEAFF
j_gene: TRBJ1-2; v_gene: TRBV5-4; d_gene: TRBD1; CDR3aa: CASSQKTGGNYGYTF
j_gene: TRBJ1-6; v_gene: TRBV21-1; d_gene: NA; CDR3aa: CASSNLTTFCPPLHF
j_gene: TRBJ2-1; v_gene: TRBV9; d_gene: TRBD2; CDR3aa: CASSVGVSGGGGFF
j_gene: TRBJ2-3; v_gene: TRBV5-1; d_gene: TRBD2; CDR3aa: CASSFGGGATDTQYF
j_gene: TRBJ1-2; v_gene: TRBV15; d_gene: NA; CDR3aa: CATSRVRGARRGYTF
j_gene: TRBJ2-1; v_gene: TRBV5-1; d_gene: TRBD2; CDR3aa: CASSPSGGASNEQFF
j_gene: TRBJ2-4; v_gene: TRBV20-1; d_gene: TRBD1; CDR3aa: CSASVTGENIQYF
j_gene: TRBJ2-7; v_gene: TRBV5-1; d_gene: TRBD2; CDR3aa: CAAQTSGGDYEQYF
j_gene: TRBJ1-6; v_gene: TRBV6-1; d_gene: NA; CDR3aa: CASSEVGDSDINSPLHF